Listed here are 4 T cell receptor beta chains from one sample, sequenced in a study of blood T cells in healthy people across ages. Next came a second PCR, run for about 7 to 11 cycles, which used a sample-barcoded 5' primer along with a J-beta primer mix. TCRdb re-derived calls from the 5' RACE reads in MiXCR, one entry per CDR3 protein. This sample has hundreds of thousands of distinct CDR3 sequences; 45% to 50% occur once, and the top ten carry approximately 32%. Sequenced: blood. These receptor sequences come from an older woman in good health.

The chain carries TRBV20-1 and TRBJ2-5; the D is unclear. This CDR3 is built from 12 residues. The V end was cut by 5 bases, the J end by 4 bases, with 11 bases between. The V gene's germline CDR1 is DFQATT and CDR2 SNEGSKA (reference sequence). CDR3 bases: TGCAGTGCTGTGTTCTACGGAGAGACCCAGTACTTC. It translates to CSAVFYGETQYF.

The chain links TRBV6-4 to TRBJ2-1, with 16 bases matching TRBD2. This CDR3 is built from 15 residues. Germline-derived CDR1 and CDR2 are MRHNA and SNTAGT. After removal of 2 bases from V and 9 bases from J, the junction contained 1 base not matched to a gene. The CDR3 sequence is CASSDGTSGRAEQFF. The CDR3 coding sequence is TGTGCCAGCAGTGACGGGACTAGCGGGAGGGCTGAGCAGTTCTTC.

CDR3 in amino acids: CSFYGDEQYF. The CDR3 bases are TGCAGTTTTTACGGGGACGAGCAGTACTTC. V and J are TRBV20-1 and TRBJ2-7; possibly TRBD2 for D (5 bases). Germline V gene sequence: CDR1 DFQATT, CDR2 SNEGSKA (reference sequence). Between the trimmed V and J ends, which lost 8 bases and 5 bases, there was a span of 10 bases. The CDR3 contains 10 residues.

The chain recombines TRBV5-1 with TRBJ1-1, with D possibly being TRBD1 (6 bases). This CDR3 is built from 14 residues. The V gene's germline CDR1 is SGHRS and CDR2 YFSETQ. Trimming stripped 8 bases from V and 1 base from J, with 15 bases between. The CDR3 DNA follows: TGCGCCAGTAGGGCAGCGACAGGGAACACTGAAGCTTTCTTT. Translation gives CASRAATGNTEAFF.